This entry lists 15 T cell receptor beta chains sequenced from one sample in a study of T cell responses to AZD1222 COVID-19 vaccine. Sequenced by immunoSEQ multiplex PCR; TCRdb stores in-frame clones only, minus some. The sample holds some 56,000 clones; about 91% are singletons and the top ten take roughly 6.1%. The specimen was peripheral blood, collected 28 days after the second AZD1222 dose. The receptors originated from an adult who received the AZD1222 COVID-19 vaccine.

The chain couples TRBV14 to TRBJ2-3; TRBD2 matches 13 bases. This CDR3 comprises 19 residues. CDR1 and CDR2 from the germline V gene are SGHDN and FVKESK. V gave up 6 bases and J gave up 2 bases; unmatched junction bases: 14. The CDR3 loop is CASREGLAGEEWDTDTQYF. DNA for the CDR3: TGTGCCAGCAGAGAAGGACTAGCGGGAGAGGAGTGGGACACAGATACGCAGTATTTT.

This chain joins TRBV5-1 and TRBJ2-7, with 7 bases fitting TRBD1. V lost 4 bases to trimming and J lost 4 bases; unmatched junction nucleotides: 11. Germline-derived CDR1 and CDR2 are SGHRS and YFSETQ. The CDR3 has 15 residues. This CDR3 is CASSLLQGPTYEQYF. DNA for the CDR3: TGCGCCAGCAGCCTATTACAGGGGCCGACTTACGAGCAGTACTTC.

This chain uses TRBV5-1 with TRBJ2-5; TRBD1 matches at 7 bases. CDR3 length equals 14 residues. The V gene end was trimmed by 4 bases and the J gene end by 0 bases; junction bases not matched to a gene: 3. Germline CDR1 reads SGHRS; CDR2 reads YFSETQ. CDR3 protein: CASSPGTDQETQYF. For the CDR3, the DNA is TGCGCCAGCAGCCCGGGGACAGACCAAGAGACCCAGTACTTC. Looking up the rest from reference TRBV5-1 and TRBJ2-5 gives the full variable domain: KAGVTQTPRYLIKTRGQQVTLSCSPISGHRSVSWYQQTPGQGLQFLFEYFSETQRNKGNFPGRFSGRQFSNSRSEMNVSTLELGDSALYLCASSPGTDQETQYFGPGTRLLVL.

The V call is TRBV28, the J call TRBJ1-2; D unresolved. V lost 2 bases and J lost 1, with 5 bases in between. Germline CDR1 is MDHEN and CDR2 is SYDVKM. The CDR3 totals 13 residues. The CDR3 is CASSLLVNYGYTF. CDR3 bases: TGTGCCAGCAGTTTACTGGTTAACTATGGCTACACCTTC.

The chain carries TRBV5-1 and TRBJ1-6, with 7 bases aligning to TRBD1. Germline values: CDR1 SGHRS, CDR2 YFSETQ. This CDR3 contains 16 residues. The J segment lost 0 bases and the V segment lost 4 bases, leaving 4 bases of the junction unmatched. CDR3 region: CASSLQGHSYNSPLHF. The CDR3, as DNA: TGCGCCAGCAGCCTACAGGGGCACTCCTATAATTCACCCCTCCACTTT.

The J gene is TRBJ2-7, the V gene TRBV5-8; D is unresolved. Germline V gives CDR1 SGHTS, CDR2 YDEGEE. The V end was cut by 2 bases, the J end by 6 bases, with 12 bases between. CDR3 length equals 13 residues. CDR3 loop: CASSFGSGREQYF. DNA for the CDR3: TGTGCCAGCAGCTTTGGATCCGGCCGCGAGCAGTACTTC.

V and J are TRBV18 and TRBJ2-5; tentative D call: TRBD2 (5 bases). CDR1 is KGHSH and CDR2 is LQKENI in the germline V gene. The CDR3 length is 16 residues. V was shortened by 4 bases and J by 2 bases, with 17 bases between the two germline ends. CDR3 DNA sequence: TGTGCCAGCTCACTTACGGCGGGCTTGGCTCAAGAGACCCAGTACTTC. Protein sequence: CASSLTAGLAQETQYF.

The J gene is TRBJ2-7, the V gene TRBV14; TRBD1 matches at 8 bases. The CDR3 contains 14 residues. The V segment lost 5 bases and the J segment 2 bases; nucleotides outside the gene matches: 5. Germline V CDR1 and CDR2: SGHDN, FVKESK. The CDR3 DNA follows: TGTGCCAGCAGCAAAGGACAGGGACCCTACGAGCAGTACTTC. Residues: CASSKGQGPYEQYF.

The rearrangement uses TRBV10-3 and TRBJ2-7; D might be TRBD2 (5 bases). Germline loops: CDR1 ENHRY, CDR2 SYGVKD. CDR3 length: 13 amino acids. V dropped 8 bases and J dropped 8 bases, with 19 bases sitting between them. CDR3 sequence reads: CAISVTKEAQQYF. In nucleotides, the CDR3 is TGTGCCATCTCCGTAACTAAGGAGGCTCAGCAGTACTTC.

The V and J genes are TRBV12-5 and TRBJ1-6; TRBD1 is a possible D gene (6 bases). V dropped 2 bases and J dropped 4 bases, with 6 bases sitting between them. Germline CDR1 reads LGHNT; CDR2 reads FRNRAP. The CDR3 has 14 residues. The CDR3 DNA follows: TGTGCTAGTGGTTTGACAGGGTATAATTCACCCCTCCACTTT. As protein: CASGLTGYNSPLHF.

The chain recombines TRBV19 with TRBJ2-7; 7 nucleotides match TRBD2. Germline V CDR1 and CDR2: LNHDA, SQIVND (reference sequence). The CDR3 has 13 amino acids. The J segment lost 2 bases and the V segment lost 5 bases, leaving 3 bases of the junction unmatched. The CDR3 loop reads CASSSAGAYEQYF. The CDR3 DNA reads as TGTGCCAGTAGTTCCGCGGGGGCCTACGAGCAGTACTTC.

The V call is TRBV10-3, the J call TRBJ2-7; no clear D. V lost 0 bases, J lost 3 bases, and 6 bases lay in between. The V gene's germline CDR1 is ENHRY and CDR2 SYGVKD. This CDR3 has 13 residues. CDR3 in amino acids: CAISESSRYEQYF. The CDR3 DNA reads TGTGCCATCAGTGAGTCGAGCCGCTACGAGCAGTACTTC.

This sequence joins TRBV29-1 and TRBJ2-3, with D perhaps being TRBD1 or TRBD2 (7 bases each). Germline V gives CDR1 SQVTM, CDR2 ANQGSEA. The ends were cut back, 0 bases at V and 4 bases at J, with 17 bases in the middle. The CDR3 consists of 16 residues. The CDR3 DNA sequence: TGCAGCGTTGAAGATGGGAGGGGGCTAGGTGCAGATACGCAGTATTTT. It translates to CSVEDGRGLGADTQYF.

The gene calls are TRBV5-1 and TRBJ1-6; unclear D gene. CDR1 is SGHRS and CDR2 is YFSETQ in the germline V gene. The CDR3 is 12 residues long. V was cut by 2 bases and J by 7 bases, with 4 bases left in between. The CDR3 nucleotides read TGCGCCAGCAGCTTTGAGAATTCACCCCTCCACTTT. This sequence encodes CASSFENSPLHF. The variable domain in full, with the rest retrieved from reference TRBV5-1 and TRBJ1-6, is KAGVTQTPRYLIKTRGQQVTLSCSPISGHRSVSWYQQTPGQGLQFLFEYFSETQRNKGNFPGRFSGRQFSNSRSEMNVSTLELGDSALYLCASSFENSPLHFGNGTRLTVT.

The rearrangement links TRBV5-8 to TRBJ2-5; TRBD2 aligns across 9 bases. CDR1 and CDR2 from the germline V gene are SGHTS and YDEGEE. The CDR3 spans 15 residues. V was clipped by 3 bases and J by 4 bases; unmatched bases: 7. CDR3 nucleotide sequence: TGTGCCAGCAGCTCCTTAGCGGGGGTAGGAGAGACCCAGTACTTC. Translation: CASSSLAGVGETQYF. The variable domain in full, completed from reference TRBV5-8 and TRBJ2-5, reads EAGVTQSPTHLIKTRGQQATLRCSPISGHTSVYWYQQALGLGLQFLLWYDEGEERNRGNFPPRFSGRQFPNYSSELNVNALELEDSALYLCASSSLAGVGETQYFGPGTRLLVL.